This T cell receptor (beta chain) was obtained from a study of T cell responses to AZD1222 COVID-19 vaccine. Points from the study as a whole: Unmutated regions of variants are reportedly targeted by nearly half of spike-specific TCRs. Clonal diversity was possibly underestimated; the donors were predominantly white British and more often female. Vaccination with two AZD1222 doses was followed by a rise in Spike-specific TCR breadth and depth.

About this clone: Its matching antigen is unknown.

Germline V gene data show CDR1 as SGHTA and CDR2 as FQGNSA. The CDR3 is 16 amino acids. The V gene end was trimmed by 1 base and the J gene end by 6 bases; junction bases not matched to a gene: 7. Only in-frame clones appear in the TCRdb table, and some are missing; sequencing was by immunoSEQ multiplex PCR. The sample lists approximately 150,000 clones; roughly 89% were seen once. This sequence was found in an adult who received the AZD1222 COVID-19 vaccine. The genes are TRBV7-2 and TRBJ2-3; 10 bases align to TRBD2. Here the sequenced sample was peripheral blood, taken 28 days after the second AZD1222 dose. The chain's CDR3 is CASSLEPGLASDTQYF. DNA of the CDR3: TGTGCCAGCAGCTTAGAACCGGGACTAGCGAGCGATACGCAGTATTTT.